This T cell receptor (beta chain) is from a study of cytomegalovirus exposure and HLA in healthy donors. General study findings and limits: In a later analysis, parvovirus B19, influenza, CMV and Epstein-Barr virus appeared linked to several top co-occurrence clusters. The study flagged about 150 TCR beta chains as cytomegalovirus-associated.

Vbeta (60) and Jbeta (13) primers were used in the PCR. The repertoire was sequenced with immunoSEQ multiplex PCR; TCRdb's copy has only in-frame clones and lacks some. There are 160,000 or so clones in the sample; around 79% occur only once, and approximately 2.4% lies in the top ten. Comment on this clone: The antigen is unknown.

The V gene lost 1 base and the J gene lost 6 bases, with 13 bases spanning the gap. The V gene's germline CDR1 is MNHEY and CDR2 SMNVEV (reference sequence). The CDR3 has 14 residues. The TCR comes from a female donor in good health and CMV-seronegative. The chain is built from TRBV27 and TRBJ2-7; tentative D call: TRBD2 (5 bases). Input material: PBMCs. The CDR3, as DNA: TGTGCCAGCAGTTTATTTAGCGTGAGTCCCGAGCAGTACTTC. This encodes CASSLFSVSPEQYF.